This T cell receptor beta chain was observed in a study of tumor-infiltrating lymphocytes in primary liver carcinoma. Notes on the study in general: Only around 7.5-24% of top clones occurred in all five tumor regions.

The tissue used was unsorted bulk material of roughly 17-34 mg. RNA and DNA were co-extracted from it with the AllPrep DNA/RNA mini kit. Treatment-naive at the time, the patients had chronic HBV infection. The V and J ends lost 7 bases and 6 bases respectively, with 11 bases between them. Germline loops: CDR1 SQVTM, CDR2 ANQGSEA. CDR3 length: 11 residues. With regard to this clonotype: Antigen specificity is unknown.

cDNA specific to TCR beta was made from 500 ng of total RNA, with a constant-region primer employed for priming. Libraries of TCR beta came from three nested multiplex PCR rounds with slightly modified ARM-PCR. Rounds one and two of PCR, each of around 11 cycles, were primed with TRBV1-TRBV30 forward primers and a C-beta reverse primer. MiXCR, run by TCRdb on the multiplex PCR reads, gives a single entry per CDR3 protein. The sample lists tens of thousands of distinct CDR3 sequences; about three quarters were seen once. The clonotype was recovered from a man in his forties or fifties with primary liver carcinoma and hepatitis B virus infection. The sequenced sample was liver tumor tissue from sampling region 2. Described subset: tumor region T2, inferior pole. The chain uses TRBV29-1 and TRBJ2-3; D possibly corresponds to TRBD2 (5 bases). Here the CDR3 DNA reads TGCAGCGCGGGAAAGGCGGATACGCAGTATTTT. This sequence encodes CSAGKADTQYF.